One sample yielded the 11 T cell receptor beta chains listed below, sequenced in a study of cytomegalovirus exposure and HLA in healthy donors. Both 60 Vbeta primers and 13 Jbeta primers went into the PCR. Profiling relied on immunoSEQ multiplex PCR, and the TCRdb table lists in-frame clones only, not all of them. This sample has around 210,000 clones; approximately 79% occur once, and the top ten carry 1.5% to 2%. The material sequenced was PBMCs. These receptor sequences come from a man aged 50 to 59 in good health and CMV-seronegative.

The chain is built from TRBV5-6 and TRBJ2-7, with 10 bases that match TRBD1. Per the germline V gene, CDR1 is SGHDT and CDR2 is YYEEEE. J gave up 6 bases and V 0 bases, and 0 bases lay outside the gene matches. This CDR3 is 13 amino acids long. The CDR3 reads CASSLGTGGEQYF. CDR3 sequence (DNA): TGTGCCAGCAGCTTGGGGACAGGGGGCGAGCAGTACTTC.

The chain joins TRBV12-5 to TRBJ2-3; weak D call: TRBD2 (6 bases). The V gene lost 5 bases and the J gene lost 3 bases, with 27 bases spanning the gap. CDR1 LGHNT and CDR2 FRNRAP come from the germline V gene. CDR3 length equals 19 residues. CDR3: CASGPFQRAMGRPTDTQYF. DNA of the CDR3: TGTGCTAGTGGTCCTTTTCAGCGGGCCATGGGGAGACCTACAGATACGCAGTATTTT.

The CDR3 nucleotides are TGTGCCAGCAGCGCTAGCGGGAGGATCTCCTACGAGCAGTACTTC. Amino acids: CASSASGRISYEQYF. This chain uses TRBV5-4 with TRBJ2-7, with 11 bases that match TRBD2. This CDR3 has 15 amino acids. V lost 4 bases to trimming and J lost 0 bases; unmatched junction nucleotides: 3. Germline V gene lookup returns CDR1 SGHNT and CDR2 YYREEE (reference sequence). Full variable domain (outside the CDR3, taken from reference TRBV5-4 and TRBJ2-7): ETGVTQSPTHLIKTRGQQVTLRCSSQSGHNTVSWYQQALGQGPQFIFQYYREEENGRGNFPPRFSGLQFPNYSSELNVNALELDDSALYLCASSASGRISYEQYFGPGTRLTVT.

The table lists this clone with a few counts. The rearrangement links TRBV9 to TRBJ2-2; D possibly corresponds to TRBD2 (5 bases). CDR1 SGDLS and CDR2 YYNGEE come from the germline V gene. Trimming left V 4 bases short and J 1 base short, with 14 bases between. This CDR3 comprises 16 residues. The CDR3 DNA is TGTGCCAGCAGCCCGGAGGTAACCCTGAACACCGGGGAGCTGTTTTTT. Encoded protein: CASSPEVTLNTGELFF.

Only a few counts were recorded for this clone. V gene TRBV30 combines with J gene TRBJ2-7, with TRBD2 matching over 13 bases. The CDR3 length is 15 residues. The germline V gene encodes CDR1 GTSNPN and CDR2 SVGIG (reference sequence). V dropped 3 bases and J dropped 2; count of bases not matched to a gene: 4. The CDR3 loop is CAWSPGLAGPYEQYF. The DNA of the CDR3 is TGTGCCTGGAGCCCGGGACTAGCGGGACCCTACGAGCAGTACTTC. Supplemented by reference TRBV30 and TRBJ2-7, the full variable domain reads SQTIHQWPATLVQPVGSPLSLECTVEGTSNPNLYWYRQAAGRGLQLLFYSVGIGQISSEVPQNLSASRPQDRQFILSSKKLLLSDSGFYLCAWSPGLAGPYEQYFGPGTRLTVT.

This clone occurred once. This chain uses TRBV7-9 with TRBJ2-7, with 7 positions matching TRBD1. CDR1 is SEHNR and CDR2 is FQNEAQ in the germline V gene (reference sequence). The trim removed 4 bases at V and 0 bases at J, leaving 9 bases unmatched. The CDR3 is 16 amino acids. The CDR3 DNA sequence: TGTGCCAGCAGCTCCATAGGGGGACAGAGCTCCTACGAGCAGTACTTC. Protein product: CASSSIGGQSSYEQYF.

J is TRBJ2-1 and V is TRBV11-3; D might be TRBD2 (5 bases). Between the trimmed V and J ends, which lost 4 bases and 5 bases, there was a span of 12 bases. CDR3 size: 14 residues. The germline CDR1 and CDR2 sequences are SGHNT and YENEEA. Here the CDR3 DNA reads TGTGCCAGCAGCTCTGAGGCGGGCAACAATGAGCAGTTCTTC. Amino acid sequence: CASSSEAGNNEQFF.

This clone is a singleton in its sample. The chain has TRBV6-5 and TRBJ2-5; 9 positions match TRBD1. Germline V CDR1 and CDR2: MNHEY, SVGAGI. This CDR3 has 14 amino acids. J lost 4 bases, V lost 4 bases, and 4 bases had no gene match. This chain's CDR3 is CASSSGTGRETQYF. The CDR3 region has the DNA TGTGCCAGCAGTTCGGGGACAGGGAGAGAGACCCAGTACTTC.

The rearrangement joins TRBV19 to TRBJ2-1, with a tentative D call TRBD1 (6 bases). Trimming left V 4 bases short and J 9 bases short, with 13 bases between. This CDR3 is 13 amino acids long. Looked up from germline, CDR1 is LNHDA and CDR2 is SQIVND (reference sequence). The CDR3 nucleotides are TGTGCCAGTAGTACCCGGTCAGGGGTTGAGCAGTTCTTC. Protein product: CASSTRSGVEQFF.

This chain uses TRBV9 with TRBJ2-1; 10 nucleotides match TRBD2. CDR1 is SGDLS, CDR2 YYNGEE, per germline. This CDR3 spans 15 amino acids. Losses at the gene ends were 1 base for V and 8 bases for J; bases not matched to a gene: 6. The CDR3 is CASSVRASGSHEQFF. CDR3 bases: TGTGCCAGCAGCGTAAGGGCTAGCGGGAGCCATGAGCAGTTCTTC.

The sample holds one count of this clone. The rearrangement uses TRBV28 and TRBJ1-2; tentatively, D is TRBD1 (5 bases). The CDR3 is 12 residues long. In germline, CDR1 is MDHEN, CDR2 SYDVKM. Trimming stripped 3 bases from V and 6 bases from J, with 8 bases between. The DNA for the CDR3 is TGTGCCAGCAGTTTCGCAGGGAATGGCTACACCTTC. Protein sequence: CASSFAGNGYTF.